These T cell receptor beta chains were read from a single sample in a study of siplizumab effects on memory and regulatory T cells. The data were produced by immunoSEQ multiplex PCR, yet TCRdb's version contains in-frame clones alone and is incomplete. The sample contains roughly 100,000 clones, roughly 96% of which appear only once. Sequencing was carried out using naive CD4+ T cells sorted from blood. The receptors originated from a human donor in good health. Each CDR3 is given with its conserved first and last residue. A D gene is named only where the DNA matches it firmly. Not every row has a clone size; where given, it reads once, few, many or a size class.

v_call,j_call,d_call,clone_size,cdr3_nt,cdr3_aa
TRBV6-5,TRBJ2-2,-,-,TGTGCCAGCAGTTACTTCCCCGGGGAGCTGTTTTTT,CASSYFPGELFF
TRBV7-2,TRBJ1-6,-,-,TGTGCCAGCAGTACAGGGTTGAATTCACCCCTCCACTTT,CASSTGLNSPLHF
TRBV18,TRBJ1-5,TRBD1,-,TGTGCCAGCTCCGCAGGGGGGGACACGGATTTT,CASSAGGDTDF
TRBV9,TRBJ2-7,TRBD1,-,TGTGCCAGCAGCACAGCGGCGGGACAGGGGCCCTACGAGCAGTACTTC,CASSTAAGQGPYEQYF
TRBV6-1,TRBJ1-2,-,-,TGTGCGGCTGATTTCTATGGCTACACCTTC,CAADFYGYTF
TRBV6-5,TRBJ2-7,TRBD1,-,TGTGCCAGCAACATTGGGACAGGGGCTCTTGAGCAGTACTTC,CASNIGTGALEQYF
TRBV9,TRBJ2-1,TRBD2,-,TGTGCCAGCACCTACTCCGGGACTAGCAATGAGCAGTTCTTC,CASTYSGTSNEQFF
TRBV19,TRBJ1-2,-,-,TGTGCCAGTTCACAGGTACTTGGCTACACCTTC,CASSQVLGYTF
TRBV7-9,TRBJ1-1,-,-,TGTGCCAGCAGCTCCCGGACAGAGAACACTGAAGCTTTCTTT,CASSSRTENTEAFF
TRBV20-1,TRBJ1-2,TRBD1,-,TGCAGTGCGGCGGGGACAGGGAGCTACACCTTC,CSAAGTGSYTF
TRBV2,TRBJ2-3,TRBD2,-,TGTGCCAGCAGTGAAGCGGCTAGCGGGGTAATGAGCACAGATACGCAGTATTTT,CASSEAASGVMSTDTQYF
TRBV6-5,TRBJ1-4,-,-,TGTGCCAGCAGTTACCGGCGGTTAGAAAAACTGTTTTTT,CASSYRRLEKLFF
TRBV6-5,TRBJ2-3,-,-,TGTGCCAGTAGGTCGATTGGGATCGCAGATACGCAGTATTTT,CASRSIGIADTQYF
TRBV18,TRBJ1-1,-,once,TGTGCCAGCTCACCCCTAGGGAACACTGAAGCTTTCTTT,CASSPLGNTEAFF
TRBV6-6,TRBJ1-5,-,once,TGTGCCAGCAGTTACTCGATAGGTTCGCAGGTCCCCCATTTT,CASSYSIGSQVPHF
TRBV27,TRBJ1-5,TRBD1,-,TGTGCCAGCAGTTCAGGGACAGTCAATCAGCCCCAGCATTTT,CASSSGTVNQPQHF
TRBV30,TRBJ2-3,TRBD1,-,TGTGCCTGGAGTCTACAGGGGCGGAGCACAGATACGCAGTATTTT,CAWSLQGRSTDTQYF
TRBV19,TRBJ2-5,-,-,TGTGCCAGTAGTAGAGCGTTTCAAGAGACCCAGTACTTC,CASSRAFQETQYF
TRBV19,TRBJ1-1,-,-,TGTGCCAGTAGTATCAATCGGCACACTGAAGCTTTCTTT,CASSINRHTEAFF
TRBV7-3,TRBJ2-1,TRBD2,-,TGTGCCAGCAGCTTGACGGGGGGTACAATGGAGCAGTTCTTC,CASSLTGGTMEQFF
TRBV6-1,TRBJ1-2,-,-,TGTGCCAGCAGCACTAGTAGGTTCTATGGCTACACCTTC,CASSTSRFYGYTF
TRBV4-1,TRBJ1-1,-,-,TGCGCCAGCAGCCAAGGAGACACCAAGAACACTGAAGCTTTCTTT,CASSQGDTKNTEAFF